This T cell receptor beta chain was obtained from a study of CD8 T cells in Susac syndrome (dated by TCRdb to the late 2010s). Background for the entire study: The study used repertoire sequencing to test whether antigen drove CD8+ T cell activation and differentiation in Susac syndrome. What the study reported, not specific to this receptor: The number of individuals in the TCR sequencing and HLA analysis was acknowledged as relatively small.

RNA was extracted with the RNeasy kit and about 0.5 to 1 ug was reverse transcribed using random hexamers. The immunoSEQ multiplex PCR assay, covering 54 Vbeta and 13 Jbeta segments, was used to amplify TCR beta CDR3 regions. Bias from PCR amplification was corrected by using a synthetic template baseline for primer optimization and for computational correction. The authors processed their data as follows. Only productive sequences were kept, with reads annotated to V, D and J genes according to IMGT and analyzed in immunoSEQ Analyzer. Clonality was calculated as one minus the Shannon entropy normalized by log2 of the number of productive unique sequences. For each patient and control, public and private clones were evaluated among the 100 most prevalent clones. A clone was defined as Susac-specific if it was absent from the healthy and MS cohorts, from approximately 980 published viral clones and from other ImmuneACCESS disease sequences. In TCRdb, the public reads were trimmed at Q25 with fastp and aligned with MiXCR, with productive beta chains retained. All rows with the same CDR3 protein become a single entry with the most common DNA and genes. The authors' filters were not applied to this entry. The sample includes 160,000 or so distinct CDR3 sequences, with around 94% observed a single time. The biggest ten clones account for about 0.1% of the sample.

Peripheral blood CD8+ and CD4+ T cells from healthy donors, Susac syndrome patients and multiple sclerosis patients were profiled by high-throughput TCR beta sequencing. The multiple sclerosis controls were treatment-naive patients who had stable or active relapsing-remitting disease and met the revised McDonald criteria. CD8+ TEMRA cells were enriched by FACS, while bulk CD8+ and CD4+ T cells were purified by magnetic negative isolation. Blood was collected in EDTA tubes and processed within 24 hours, with PBMCs isolated through density gradient centrifugation. PBMCs destined for TCR sequencing were cryopreserved in liquid nitrogen and later thawed in a 37 °C water bath. A purity of at least 90% was achieved for sorted or isolated CD4+, CD8+ and CD8+ TEMRA cells. CDR1 and CDR2, per the germline V gene, are SGHDT and YYEEEE. Including cysteine and phenylalanine, the CDR3 has 15 amino acids. The CDR3 DNA has 45 bases and is translated from base 1. Cut back by 7 bases and 9 bases, the V and J ends lie 23 bases apart.

On this clonotype itself: There is no known antigen for this receptor. Within one base of it there is no much larger clone, and no base qualities were kept.

The TCR sequence derives from a human donor with multiple sclerosis. The chain links TRBV5-6 with TRBJ2-1, and TRBD2 may be the D gene, going by 5 matching bases. Material for sequencing was CD4+ T cells from PBMCs. The DNA sequence is given as TGTGCCAGCCACCCGGGTGACGGGAATGCGCGTGAGCAGTTCTTC. Translated, it gives CASHPGDGNAREQFF.